A selection of T cell receptor beta chains follows, all from one sample in a study of OX40 agonist ivuxolimab in advanced cancers. The table came from immunoSEQ multiplex PCR; TCRdb's copy has only in-frame clones and leaves some out. The sample shows fewer than 95,000 clones, 80% to 95% of them seen only once. The specimen comprised CD4+ or CD8+ T cells sorted from blood, sampled in a trial of the OX40 agonist ivuxolimab. The receptors shown here come from an adult with an advanced solid tumor such as melanoma, head and neck, liver or kidney cancer. CDR3s leave out the opening cysteine and the closing phenylalanine or tryptophan. Fields, in order: V gene, CDR3 protein.

>TRBV25-1
ASSEDGVRAF
>TRBV7-2
ASSPFPGLASGELF
>TRBV5-1
ASSLGLAGVEQF
>TRBV28
ASSLGQGGTDTQY
>TRBV4-1
ASSQDAGVNTEAF
>TRBV6-6
ASSYLVRNEKLF
>TRBV5-1
ASSLASGMNTEAF
>TRBV6-5
ASSPKTGADTQY
>TRBV9
ASSHLTGELF
>TRBV19
ASSLSSGPYNEQF
>TRBV27
ASSLSPVYGYT
>TRBV18
ASSPGDSYSYEQY
>TRBV12-1
ASSRSNSPLH
>TRBV18
ASSALGENQPQH
>TRBV30
AWHGDTDTQY
>TRBV21-1
ASLSTTDSGGANVLT
>TRBV5-1
ASSLGGNTEAF
>TRBV2
ASKEGYNEQF
>TRBV4-1
ASSQDRVPSYEQY
>TRBV27
ASSLYAYNEQF
>TRBV9
ASSPSLLTGVVNEQF
>TRBV9
ASSVGGGAYEQY
>TRBV2
ARDRGQGRTEAF
>TRBV18
ASSRGQGAINIQY
>TRBV13
ASSPLSGHNTEAF
>TRBV7-9
ASSQGNGYT
>TRBV5-1
ASSLLPPGQRSYEQY
>TRBV6-6
ASGTYEQY
>TRBV7-9
ASSLEWRVEQF
>TRBV2
ASPGLAGSSSYNEQF
>TRBV6-5
ASSYSPRGGNTEAF
>TRBV19
ASSIAREGTEAF
>TRBV15
ATSRVSGETQY
>TRBV6-1
ASSETEAF
>TRBV29-1
SAVGGPSYNEQF
>TRBV9
ASSVASGDRGGGYT
>TRBV2
ASSGAGGEYKDEQF
>TRBV5-1
ASSLEARGPDTQY
>TRBV19
ASRGQANQPQH
>TRBV6-5
ASSTGETYNEQF
>TRBV11-2
ASSYVVGDATEAF
>TRBV19
ASSLAGGFTDTQY
>TRBV7-6
ASSLGEQGYEQY
>TRBV6-5
ASSPRLNFEQF
>TRBV6-4
ASSVSGGSDTQY
>TRBV10-1
ASSESGNYEQY
>TRBV6-1
ASSEVQGDYEQY
>TRBV11-2
ASSLVPHPASGNTIY
>TRBV9
ASSVEGGGEQY
>TRBV11-2
ASSFPGQGLYEQY
>TRBV27
ASSLSTGAGGPESSYNEQF
>TRBV4-3
ASSPSWGVIEKLF
>TRBV30
AWSEGLDQPQH
>TRBV30
AWSAIDSNQPQH
>TRBV15
ATSRDGATTGGEVGYT
>TRBV2
ASQTNTEAF
>TRBV7-6
ASSLVGDEQY
>TRBV6-5
ASSATPGRGYT
>TRBV9
ASSAGHLAGASSYEQY